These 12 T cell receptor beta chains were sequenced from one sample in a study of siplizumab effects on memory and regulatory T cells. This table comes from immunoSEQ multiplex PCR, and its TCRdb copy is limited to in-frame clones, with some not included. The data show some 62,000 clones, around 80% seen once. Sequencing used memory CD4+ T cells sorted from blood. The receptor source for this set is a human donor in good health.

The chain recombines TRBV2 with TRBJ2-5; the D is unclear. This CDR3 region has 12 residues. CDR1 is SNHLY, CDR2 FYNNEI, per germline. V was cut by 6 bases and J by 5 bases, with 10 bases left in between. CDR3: CASRPQAETQYF. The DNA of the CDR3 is TGTGCCAGCAGGCCTCAGGCGGAGACCCAGTACTTC.

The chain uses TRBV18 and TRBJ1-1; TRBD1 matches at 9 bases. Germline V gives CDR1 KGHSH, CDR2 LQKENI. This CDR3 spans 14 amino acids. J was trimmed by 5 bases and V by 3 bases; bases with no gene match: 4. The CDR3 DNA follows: TGTGCCAGCTCACCGGACAGGGGAGGGACTGAAGCTTTCTTT. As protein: CASSPDRGGTEAFF.

The CDR3 coding sequence is TGTGCCAGCAGGAGTGGTGGGGGTTGGACTTTCTTT. This codes for CASRSGGGWTFF. The V and J genes are TRBV27 and TRBJ1-1, with a possible D match to TRBD1 (5 bases). The V end was cut by 6 bases, the J end by 12 bases, with 17 bases between. CDR3 length equals 12 residues. Germline CDR1 is MNHEY and CDR2 is SMNVEV (reference sequence).

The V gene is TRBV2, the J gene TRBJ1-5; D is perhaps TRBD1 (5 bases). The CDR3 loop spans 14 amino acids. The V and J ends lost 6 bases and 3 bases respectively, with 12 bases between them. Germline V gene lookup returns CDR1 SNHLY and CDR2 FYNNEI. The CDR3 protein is CASSRGGDNQPQHF. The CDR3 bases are TGTGCCAGCAGCCGCGGGGGGGACAATCAGCCCCAGCATTTT. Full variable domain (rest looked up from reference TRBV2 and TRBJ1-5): EPEVTQTPSHQVTQMGQEVILRCVPISNHLYFYWYRQILGQKVEFLVSFYNNEISEKSEIFDDQFSVERPDGSNFTLKIRSTKLEDSAMYFCASSRGGDNQPQHFGDGTRLSIL.

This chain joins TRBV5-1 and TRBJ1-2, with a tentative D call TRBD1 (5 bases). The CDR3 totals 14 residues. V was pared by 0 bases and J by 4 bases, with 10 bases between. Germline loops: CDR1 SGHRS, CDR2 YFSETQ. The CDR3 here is CASSLDQGPYGYTF. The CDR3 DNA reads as TGCGCCAGCAGCTTGGACCAGGGCCCCTATGGCTACACCTTC.

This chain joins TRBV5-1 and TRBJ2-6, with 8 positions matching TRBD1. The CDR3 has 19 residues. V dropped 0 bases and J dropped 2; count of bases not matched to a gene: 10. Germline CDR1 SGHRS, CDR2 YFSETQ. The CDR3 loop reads CASSLAGLTGDAGANVLTF. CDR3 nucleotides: TGCGCCAGCAGCTTGGCGGGATTGACAGGGGACGCTGGGGCCAACGTCCTGACTTTC.

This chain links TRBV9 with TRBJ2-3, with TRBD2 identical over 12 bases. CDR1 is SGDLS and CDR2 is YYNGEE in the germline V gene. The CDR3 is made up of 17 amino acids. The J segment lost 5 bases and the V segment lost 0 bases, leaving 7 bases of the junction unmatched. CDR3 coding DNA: TGTGCCAGCAGCGTAGCGGCTAGCGGGGGGGCGGGAGATACGCAGTATTTT. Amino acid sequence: CASSVAASGGAGDTQYF.

As DNA, the CDR3 is TGTGCCAGCAGCTTAGGTGTCGGCACTAGCACAGATACGCAGTATTTT. Its protein is CASSLGVGTSTDTQYF. The V gene is TRBV7-2, the J gene TRBJ2-3; D gene ambiguous. V was trimmed by 1 base and J by 0 bases, leaving 11 bases between them. The CDR3 consists of 16 residues. The germline V gene encodes CDR1 SGHTA and CDR2 FQGNSA.

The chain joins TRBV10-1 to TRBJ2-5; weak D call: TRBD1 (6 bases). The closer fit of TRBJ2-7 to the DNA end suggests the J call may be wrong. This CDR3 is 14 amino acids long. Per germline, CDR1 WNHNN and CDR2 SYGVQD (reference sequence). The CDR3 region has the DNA TGCGCCAGCAGTGACGAGGGGGTCGGATACGAGCAGTACTTC. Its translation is CASSDEGVGYEQYF.

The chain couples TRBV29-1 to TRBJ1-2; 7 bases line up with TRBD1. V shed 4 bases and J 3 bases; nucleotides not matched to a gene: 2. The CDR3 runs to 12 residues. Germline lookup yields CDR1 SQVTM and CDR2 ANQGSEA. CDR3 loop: CSVGQGHYGYTF. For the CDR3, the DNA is TGCAGCGTTGGACAGGGACACTATGGCTACACCTTC.

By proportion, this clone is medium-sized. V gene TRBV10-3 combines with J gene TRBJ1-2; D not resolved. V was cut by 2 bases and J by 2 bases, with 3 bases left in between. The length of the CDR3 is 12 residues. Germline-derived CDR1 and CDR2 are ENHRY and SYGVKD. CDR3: CAISEDNYGYTF. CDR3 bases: TGTGCCATCAGTGAGGACAACTATGGCTACACCTTC.

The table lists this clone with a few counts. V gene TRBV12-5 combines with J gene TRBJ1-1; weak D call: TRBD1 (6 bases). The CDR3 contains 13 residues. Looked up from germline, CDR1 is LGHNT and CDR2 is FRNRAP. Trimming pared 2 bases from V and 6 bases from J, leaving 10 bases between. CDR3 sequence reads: CASGLLTGAEAFF. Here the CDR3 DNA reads TGTGCTAGTGGTTTGTTGACAGGAGCTGAAGCTTTCTTT. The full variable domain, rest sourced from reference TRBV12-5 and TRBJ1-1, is DARVTQTPRHKVTEMGQEVTMRCQPILGHNTVFWYRQTMMQGLELLAYFRNRAPLDDSGMPKDRFSAEMPDATLATLKIQPSEPRDSAVYFCASGLLTGAEAFFGQGTRLTVV.